This TCR beta chain derives from a study of siplizumab effects on memory and regulatory T cells. The assay was immunoSEQ multiplex PCR, and TCRdb's table has in-frame clones only and misses some. The repertoire includes some 97,000 clones, around 92% of them detected once, and approximately 0.71% sits in the top ten. V was clipped by 5 bases and J by 5 bases, with 7 bases between them. Germline V gives CDR1 LNHDA, CDR2 SQIVND (reference sequence). This CDR3 has 12 amino acids. Source material: Tregs sorted from blood. The V and J genes are TRBV19 and TRBJ1-5; no reliable D call. The sequence derives from a human donor in good health. For the CDR3, the DNA is TGTGCCAGTAGTGCCCCCGATCAGCCCCAGCATTTT. It encodes CASSAPDQPQHF.